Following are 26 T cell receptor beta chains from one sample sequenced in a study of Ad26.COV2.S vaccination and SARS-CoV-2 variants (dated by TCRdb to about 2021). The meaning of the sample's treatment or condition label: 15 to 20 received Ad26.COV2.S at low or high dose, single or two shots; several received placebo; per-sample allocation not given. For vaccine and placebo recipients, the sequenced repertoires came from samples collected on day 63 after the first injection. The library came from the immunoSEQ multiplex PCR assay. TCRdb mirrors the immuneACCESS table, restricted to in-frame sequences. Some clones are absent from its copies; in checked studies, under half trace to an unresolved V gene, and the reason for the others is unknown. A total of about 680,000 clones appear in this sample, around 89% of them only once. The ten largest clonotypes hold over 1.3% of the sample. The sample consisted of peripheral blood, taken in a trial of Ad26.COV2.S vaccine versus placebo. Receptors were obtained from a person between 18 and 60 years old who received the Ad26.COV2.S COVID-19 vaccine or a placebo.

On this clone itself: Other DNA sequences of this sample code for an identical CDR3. The CDR3: CASSGDRVGGYTF. The CDR3 DNA sequence: TGTGCCAGCAGCGGGGACAGGGTGGGAGGCTACACCTTC. The J gene is TRBJ1-2, the V gene TRBV2, with 9 positions matching TRBD1. The ends lost 6 bases at V and 8 bases at J; junction bases unmatched: 7. This CDR3 region has 13 residues. Germline V gives CDR1 SNHLY, CDR2 FYNNEI.

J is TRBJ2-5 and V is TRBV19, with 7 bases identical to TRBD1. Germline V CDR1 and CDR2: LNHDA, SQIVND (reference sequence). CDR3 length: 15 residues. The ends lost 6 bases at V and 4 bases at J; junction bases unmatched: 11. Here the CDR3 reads CASSRGTGAPETQYF. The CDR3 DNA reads TGTGCCAGTAGCCGGGGAACAGGGGCCCCAGAGACCCAGTACTTC.

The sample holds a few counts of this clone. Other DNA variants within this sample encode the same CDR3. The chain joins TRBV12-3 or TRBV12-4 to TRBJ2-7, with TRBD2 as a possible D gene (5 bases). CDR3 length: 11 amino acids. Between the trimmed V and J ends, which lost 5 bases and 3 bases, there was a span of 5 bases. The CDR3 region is CASSSGYEQYF. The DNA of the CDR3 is TGTGCCAGCAGTAGCGGCTACGAGCAGTACTTC.

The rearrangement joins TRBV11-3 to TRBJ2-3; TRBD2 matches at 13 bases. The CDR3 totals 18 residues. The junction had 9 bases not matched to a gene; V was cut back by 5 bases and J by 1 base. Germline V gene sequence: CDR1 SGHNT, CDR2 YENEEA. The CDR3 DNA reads TGTGCCAGCAGCGCTACTAGCGGGGGGGCGTTTGGCACAGATACGCAGTATTTT. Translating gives CASSATSGGAFGTDTQYF.

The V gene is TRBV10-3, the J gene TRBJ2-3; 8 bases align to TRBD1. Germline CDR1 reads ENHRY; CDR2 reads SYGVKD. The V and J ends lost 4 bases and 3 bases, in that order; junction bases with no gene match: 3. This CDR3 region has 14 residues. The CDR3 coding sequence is TGTGCCATCAGTGGACAGGGGATTACAGATACGCAGTATTTT. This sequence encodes CAISGQGITDTQYF.

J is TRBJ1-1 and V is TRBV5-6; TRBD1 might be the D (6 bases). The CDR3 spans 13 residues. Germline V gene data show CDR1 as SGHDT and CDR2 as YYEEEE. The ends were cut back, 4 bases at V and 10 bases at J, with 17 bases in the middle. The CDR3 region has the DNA TGTGCCAGCAGCGCCGGACAGAGGGGAGTAGCTTTCTTT. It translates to CASSAGQRGVAFF.

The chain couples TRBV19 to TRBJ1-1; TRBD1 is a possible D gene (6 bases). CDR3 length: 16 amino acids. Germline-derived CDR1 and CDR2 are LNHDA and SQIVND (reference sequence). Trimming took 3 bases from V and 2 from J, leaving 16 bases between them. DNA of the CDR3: TGTGCCAGTAGTATCTTACAGGGATCGCGAAACACTGAAGCTTTCTTT. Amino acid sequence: CASSILQGSRNTEAFF.

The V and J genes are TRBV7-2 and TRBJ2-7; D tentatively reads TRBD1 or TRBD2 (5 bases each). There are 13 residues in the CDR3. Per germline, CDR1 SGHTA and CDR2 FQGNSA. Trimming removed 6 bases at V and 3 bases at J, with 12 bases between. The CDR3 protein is CASRGVGYYEQYF. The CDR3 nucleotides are TGTGCCAGCAGGGGGGTGGGGTACTACGAGCAGTACTTC.

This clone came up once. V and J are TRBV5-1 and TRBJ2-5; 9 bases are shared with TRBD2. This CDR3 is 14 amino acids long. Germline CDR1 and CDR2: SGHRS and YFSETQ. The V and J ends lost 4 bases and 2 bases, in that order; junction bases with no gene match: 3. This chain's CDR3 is CASSISGGQETQYF. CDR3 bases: TGCGCCAGCAGCATCAGCGGGGGGCAAGAGACCCAGTACTTC. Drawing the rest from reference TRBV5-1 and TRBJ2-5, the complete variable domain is KAGVTQTPRYLIKTRGQQVTLSCSPISGHRSVSWYQQTPGQGLQFLFEYFSETQRNKGNFPGRFSGRQFSNSRSEMNVSTLELGDSALYLCASSISGGQETQYFGPGTRLLVL.

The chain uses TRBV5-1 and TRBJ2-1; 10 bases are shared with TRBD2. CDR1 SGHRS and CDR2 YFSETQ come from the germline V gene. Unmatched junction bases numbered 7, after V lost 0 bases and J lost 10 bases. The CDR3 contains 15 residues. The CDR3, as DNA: TGCGCCAGCAGCTTGGGGCTAGCGGGAGTTAGAGAGCAGTTCTTC. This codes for CASSLGLAGVREQFF. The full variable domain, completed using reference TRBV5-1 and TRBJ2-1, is KAGVTQTPRYLIKTRGQQVTLSCSPISGHRSVSWYQQTPGQGLQFLFEYFSETQRNKGNFPGRFSGRQFSNSRSEMNVSTLELGDSALYLCASSLGLAGVREQFFGPGTRLTVL.

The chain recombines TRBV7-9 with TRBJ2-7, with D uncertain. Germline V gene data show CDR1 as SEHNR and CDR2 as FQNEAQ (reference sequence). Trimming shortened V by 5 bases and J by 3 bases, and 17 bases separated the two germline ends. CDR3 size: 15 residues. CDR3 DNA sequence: TGTGCCAGCAGCCACGAGGTGAAGGGTAACTACGAGCAGTACTTC. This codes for CASSHEVKGNYEQYF.

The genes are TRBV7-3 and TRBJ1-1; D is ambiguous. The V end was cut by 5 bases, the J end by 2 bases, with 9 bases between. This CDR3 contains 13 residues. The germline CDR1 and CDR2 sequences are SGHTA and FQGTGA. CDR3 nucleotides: TGTGCCAGCAGCATACAAGTTAACACTGAAGCTTTCTTT. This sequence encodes CASSIQVNTEAFF.

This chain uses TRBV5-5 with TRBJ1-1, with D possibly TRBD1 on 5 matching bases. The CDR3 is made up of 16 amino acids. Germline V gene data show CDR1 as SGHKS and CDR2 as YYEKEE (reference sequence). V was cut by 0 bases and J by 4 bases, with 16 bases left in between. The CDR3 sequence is CASSLEWAGRATEAFF. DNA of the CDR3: TGTGCCAGCAGCTTGGAATGGGCAGGGAGGGCCACTGAAGCTTTCTTT.

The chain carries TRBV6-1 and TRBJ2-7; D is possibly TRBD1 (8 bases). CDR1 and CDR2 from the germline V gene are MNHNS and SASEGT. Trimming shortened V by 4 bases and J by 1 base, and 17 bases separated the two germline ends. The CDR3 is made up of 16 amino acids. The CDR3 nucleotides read TGTGCCAGCAGTGCTAGCGGCAGGGGGCGATCCTACGAGCAGTACTTC. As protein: CASSASGRGRSYEQYF.

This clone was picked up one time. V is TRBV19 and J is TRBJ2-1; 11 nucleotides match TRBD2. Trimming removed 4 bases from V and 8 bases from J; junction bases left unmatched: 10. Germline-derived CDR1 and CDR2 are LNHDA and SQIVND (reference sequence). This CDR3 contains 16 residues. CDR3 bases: TGTGCCAGTAGTACTCTACTAGCGGGGGTTGTAGATGAGCAGTTCTTC. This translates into CASSTLLAGVVDEQFF.

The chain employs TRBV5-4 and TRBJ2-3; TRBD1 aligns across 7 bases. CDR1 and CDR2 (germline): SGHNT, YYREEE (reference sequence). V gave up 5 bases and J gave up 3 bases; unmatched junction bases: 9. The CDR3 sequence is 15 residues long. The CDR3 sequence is CASRRGQVGTDTQYF. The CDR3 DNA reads TGTGCCAGCAGGAGAGGACAGGTCGGGACAGATACGCAGTATTTT.

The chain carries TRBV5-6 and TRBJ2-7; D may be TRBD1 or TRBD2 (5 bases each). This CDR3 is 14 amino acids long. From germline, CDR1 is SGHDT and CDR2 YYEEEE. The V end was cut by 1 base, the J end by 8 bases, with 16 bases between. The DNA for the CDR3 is TGTGCCAGCAGCTTGTACGGGGACCTTACGAAGCAGTACTTC. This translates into CASSLYGDLTKQYF.

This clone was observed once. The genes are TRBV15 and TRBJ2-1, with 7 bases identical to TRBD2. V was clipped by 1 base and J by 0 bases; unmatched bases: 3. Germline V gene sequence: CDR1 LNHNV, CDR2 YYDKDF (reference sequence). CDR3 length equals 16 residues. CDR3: CATSRVREGSYNEQFF. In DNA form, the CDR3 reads TGTGCCACCAGCAGAGTCAGGGAGGGCTCCTACAATGAGCAGTTCTTC.

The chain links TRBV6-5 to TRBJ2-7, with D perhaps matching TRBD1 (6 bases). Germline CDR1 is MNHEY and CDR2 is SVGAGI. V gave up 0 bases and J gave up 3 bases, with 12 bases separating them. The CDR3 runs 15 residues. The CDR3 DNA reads TGTGCCAGCAGTTACTCGGCAGGGGCTCTCTACGAGCAGTACTTC. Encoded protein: CASSYSAGALYEQYF.

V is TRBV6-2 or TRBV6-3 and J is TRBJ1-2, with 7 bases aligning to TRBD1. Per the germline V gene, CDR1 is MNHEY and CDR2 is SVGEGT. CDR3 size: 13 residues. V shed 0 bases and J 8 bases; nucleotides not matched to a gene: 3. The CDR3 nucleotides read TGTGCCAGCAGTTACTCCTACAGGGGCGGCTACACCTTC. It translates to CASSYSYRGGYTF.

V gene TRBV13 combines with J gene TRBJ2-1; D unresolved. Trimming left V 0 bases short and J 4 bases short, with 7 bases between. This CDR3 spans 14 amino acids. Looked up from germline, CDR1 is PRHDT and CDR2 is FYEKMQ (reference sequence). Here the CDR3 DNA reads TGTGCCAGCAGCTTAGGGCAAATTTACAATGAGCAGTTCTTC. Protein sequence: CASSLGQIYNEQFF.

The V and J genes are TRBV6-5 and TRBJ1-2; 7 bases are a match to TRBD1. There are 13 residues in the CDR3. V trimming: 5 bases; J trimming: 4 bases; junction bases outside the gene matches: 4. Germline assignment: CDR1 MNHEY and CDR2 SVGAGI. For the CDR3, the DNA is TGTGCCAGCAGTCGGACAGGCCTCTATGGCTACACCTTC. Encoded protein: CASSRTGLYGYTF.

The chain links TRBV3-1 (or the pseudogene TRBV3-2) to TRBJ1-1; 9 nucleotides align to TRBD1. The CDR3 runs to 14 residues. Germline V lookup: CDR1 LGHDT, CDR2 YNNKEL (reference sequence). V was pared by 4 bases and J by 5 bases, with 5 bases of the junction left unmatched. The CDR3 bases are TGTGCCAGCAGCCCCAGGACAGGGGATACTGAAGCTTTCTTT. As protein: CASSPRTGDTEAFF.

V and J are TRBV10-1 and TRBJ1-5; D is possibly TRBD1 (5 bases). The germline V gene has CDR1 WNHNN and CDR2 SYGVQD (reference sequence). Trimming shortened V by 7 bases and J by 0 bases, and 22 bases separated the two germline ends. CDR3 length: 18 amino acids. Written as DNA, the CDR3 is TGCGCCAGCATTAGGGACGGAAGTCCAGGTTATAGCAATCAGCCCCAGCATTTT. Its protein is CASIRDGSPGYSNQPQHF.

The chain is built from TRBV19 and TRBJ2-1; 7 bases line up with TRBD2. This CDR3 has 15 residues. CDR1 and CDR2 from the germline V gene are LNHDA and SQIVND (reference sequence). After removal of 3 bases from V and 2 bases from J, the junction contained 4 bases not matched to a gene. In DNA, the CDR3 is TGTGCCAGTAGTATGGGCGGGAGTGCCTACAATGAGCAGTTCTTC. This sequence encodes CASSMGGSAYNEQFF.

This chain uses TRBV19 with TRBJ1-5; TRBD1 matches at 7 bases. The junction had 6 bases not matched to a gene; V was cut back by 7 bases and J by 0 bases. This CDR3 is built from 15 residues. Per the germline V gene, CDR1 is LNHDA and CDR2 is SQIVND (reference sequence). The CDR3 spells CASKGQFYSNQPQHF. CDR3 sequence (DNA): TGTGCCAGTAAGGGACAGTTTTATAGCAATCAGCCCCAGCATTTT.